This T cell receptor beta chain came from a study of CD8+ T cells in alopecia areata. RNA was isolated and reverse transcribed to cDNA, the sequencing template. Profiled with immunoSEQ multiplex PCR; TCRdb holds only in-frame clones, not every one. This sample has more than 150,000 clones, with 59% found just once. The study's findings and limits: Among the cells sequenced in scalp samples are also the resident alphabeta T cells of normal skin.

Of note for this clone: The antigen remains undetermined.

PBMCs served as the source from which CD4+ and CD8+ T cells were sorted. The CDR3 is made up of 13 amino acids. In germline, CDR1 is SQVTM, CDR2 ANQGSEA. Trimming removed 3 bases from V and 5 bases from J; junction bases left unmatched: 3. This receptor was obtained from a human donor with alopecia areata. The material sequenced was CD4+ T cells sorted from blood, taken at week 0. This chain connects TRBV29-1 to TRBJ2-5; 10 bases align to TRBD1. The CDR3 sequence is CSVDGTGAETQYF. In DNA form, the CDR3 reads TGCAGCGTTGACGGGACAGGGGCCGAGACCCAGTACTTC.